One and the same sample provided the 15 T cell receptor beta chains below, sequenced in a study of blood T cell repertoires in COVID-19. TCRdb's copy holds only in-frame clones and misses some; the assay was immunoSEQ multiplex PCR. The profile shows about 200,000 clones, approximately 91% of them singletons. Sequences were obtained from peripheral blood. Receptors originate from a man aged 35-49 years with acute or convalescent COVID-19.

This chain links TRBV2 with TRBJ1-6; 8 nucleotides agree with TRBD1. The germline CDR1 and CDR2 sequences are SNHLY and FYNNEI. The CDR3 runs to 16 residues. V lost 6 bases, J lost 9 bases, and 13 bases stayed unmatched. CDR3 DNA: TGTGCCAGCAGCGCAGGACAGGGAGGGGGTCGTTCACCCCTCCACTTT. This gives the protein CASSAGQGGGRSPLHF.

Concerning this clone itself: Within the sample, other DNA sequences also encode this same CDR3. The chain employs TRBV15 and TRBJ2-7, with D maybe TRBD1 (6 bases). There are 13 residues in the CDR3. CDR1 and CDR2 (germline): LNHNV, YYDKDF (reference sequence). V lost 0 bases to trimming and J lost 3 bases, with 6 bases between them. CDR3 nucleotides: TGTGCCACCAGCAGAGACAGGGGCTACGAGCAGTACTTC. Its translation: CATSRDRGYEQYF.

CDR3 in amino acids: CASSFRHPGTAPYEQYF. The CDR3 nucleotides are TGTGCCAGCAGTTTCCGGCATCCGGGAACAGCTCCCTACGAGCAGTACTTC. J is TRBJ2-7 and V is TRBV28, with a tentative D call TRBD2 (5 bases). Trimming removed 3 bases from V and 2 bases from J, with 20 bases in between. The germline CDR1 and CDR2 sequences are MDHEN and SYDVKM. The CDR3 runs to 17 residues. The variable domain in full, completed from reference TRBV28 and TRBJ2-7, reads DVKVTQSSRYLVKRTGEKVFLECVQDMDHENMFWYRQDPGLGLRLIYFSYDVKMKEKGDIPEGYSVSREKKERFSLILESASTNQTSMYLCASSFRHPGTAPYEQYFGPGTRLTVT.

V gene TRBV20-1 combines with J gene TRBJ1-2, with TRBD1 as a possible D gene (6 bases). Germline V gives CDR1 DFQATT, CDR2 SNEGSKA (reference sequence). This CDR3 is built from 11 residues. V was pared by 6 bases and J by 4 bases, with 9 bases between. This chain's CDR3 is CSATGPYGYTF. For the CDR3, the DNA is TGCAGTGCAACAGGGCCCTATGGCTACACCTTC.

This clone has a single count. The J gene is TRBJ2-5, the V gene TRBV6-5; D gene unclear. Germline-derived CDR1 and CDR2 are MNHEY and SVGAGI. The CDR3 spans 13 residues. V was trimmed by 8 bases and J by 3 bases, leaving 13 bases between them. Here the CDR3 reads CASSGDGEETQYF. CDR3 in DNA: TGTGCCAGCTCTGGCGACGGAGAAGAGACCCAGTACTTC.

This chain connects TRBV15 to TRBJ2-7; D is undetermined. Trimming removed 0 bases from V and 7 bases from J, with 10 bases in between. The CDR3 is 13 residues long. CDR1 is LNHNV and CDR2 is YYDKDF in the germline V gene (reference sequence). In DNA, the CDR3 is TGTGCCACCAGCAGAGAAACCAGTTTGGAGCAGTACTTC. This sequence encodes CATSRETSLEQYF.

The rearrangement uses TRBV3-1 (or the pseudogene TRBV3-2) and TRBJ2-3, with D possibly matching TRBD2 (6 bases). The CDR3 covers 15 residues. V lost 4 bases and J lost 4, with 15 bases in between. CDR1 LGHDT and CDR2 YNNKEL come from the germline V gene (reference sequence). The CDR3 nucleotides read TGTGCCAGCAGCCGAAAGGCTCTAGCGCCAGATACGCAGTATTTT. Its translation: CASSRKALAPDTQYF.

The rearrangement links TRBV4-1 to TRBJ2-1, with 13 bases fitting TRBD2. V gave up 0 bases and J gave up 7 bases; unmatched junction bases: 3. This CDR3 comprises 16 residues. Germline CDR1 MGHRA, CDR2 YSYEKL. The CDR3 nucleotides are TGCGCCAGCAGCCAAGATTGGGGACTAGCGGGGAATGAGCAGTTCTTC. It encodes CASSQDWGLAGNEQFF.

The V call is TRBV6-4, the J call TRBJ2-1; TRBD2 matches at 11 bases. In germline, CDR1 is MRHNA, CDR2 SNTAGT. The CDR3 is made up of 15 amino acids. The J segment lost 7 bases and the V segment lost 6 bases, leaving 8 bases of the junction unmatched. CDR3 coding DNA: TGTGCCAGCAGCGTTAGCGGGGGGGCTGGGAATGAGCAGTTCTTC. This gives the protein CASSVSGGAGNEQFF.

This clone has a single count. The chain employs TRBV24-1 and TRBJ2-5, with a tentative D call TRBD2 (6 bases). CDR1 and CDR2 (germline): KGHDR, SFDVKD. The V and J ends lost 3 bases and 5 bases respectively, with 9 bases between them. CDR3 length: 13 residues. CDR3 amino acids: CATSDGTGETQYF. CDR3 bases: TGTGCCACCAGTGATGGGACTGGGGAGACCCAGTACTTC.

The chain links TRBV7-2 to TRBJ1-2; TRBD1 is a possible D gene (6 bases). V was trimmed by 8 bases and J by 8 bases, leaving 18 bases between them. The CDR3 is 13 amino acids. Per the germline V gene, CDR1 is SGHTA and CDR2 is FQGNSA. CDR3 sequence: CASGAGGAGGYTF. In DNA, the CDR3 is TGTGCCAGCGGGGCGGGGGGCGCAGGCGGCTACACCTTC. Combining the CDR3 with reference TRBV7-2 and TRBJ1-2 gives the whole variable domain GAGVSQSPSNKVTEKGKDVELRCDPISGHTALYWYRQSLGQGLEFLIYFQGNSAPDKSGLPSDRFSAERTGGSVSTLTIQRTQQEDSAVYLCASGAGGAGGYTFGSGTRLTVV.

The chain couples TRBV4-2 to TRBJ2-2; unclear D gene. CDR1 and CDR2 from the germline V gene are LGHNA and YNFKEQ. Deletions cut 1 base from V and 1 base from J, with 7 bases between. CDR3 length: 15 amino acids. The chain's CDR3 is CASSQGHLNTGELFF. The CDR3 nucleotides are TGTGCCAGCAGCCAAGGACACCTGAACACCGGGGAGCTGTTTTTT.

The chain links TRBV2 to TRBJ1-4, with D perhaps TRBD1 (5 bases). The length of the CDR3 is 14 residues. CDR1 is SNHLY, CDR2 FYNNEI, per germline. Trimming took 6 bases from V and 3 from J, leaving 11 bases between them. The CDR3 DNA sequence: TGTGCCAGCAGCCCGGGACTAGCTAATGAAAAACTGTTTTTT. Residues: CASSPGLANEKLFF.

This clone was seen more than once but under ten times. This chain connects TRBV30 to TRBJ1-2; TRBD1 aligns across 7 bases. Per germline, CDR1 GTSNPN and CDR2 SVGIG (reference sequence). The CDR3 covers 15 residues. V lost 2 bases to trimming and J lost 5 bases; unmatched junction nucleotides: 11. Here the CDR3 reads CAWSRPGGYEYGYTF. The CDR3 DNA sequence: TGTGCCTGGAGTAGACCAGGGGGTTACGAATATGGCTACACCTTC.

This CDR3 reads CASSPLDRGGEKLFF. CDR3 DNA: TGTGCCAGCAGTCCCTTAGACAGGGGGGGCGAAAAACTGTTTTTT. The chain carries TRBV2 and TRBJ1-4; 9 bases are shared with TRBD1. Trimming removed 5 bases from V and 8 bases from J; junction bases left unmatched: 9. Per the germline V gene, CDR1 is SNHLY and CDR2 is FYNNEI. The CDR3 consists of 15 residues.